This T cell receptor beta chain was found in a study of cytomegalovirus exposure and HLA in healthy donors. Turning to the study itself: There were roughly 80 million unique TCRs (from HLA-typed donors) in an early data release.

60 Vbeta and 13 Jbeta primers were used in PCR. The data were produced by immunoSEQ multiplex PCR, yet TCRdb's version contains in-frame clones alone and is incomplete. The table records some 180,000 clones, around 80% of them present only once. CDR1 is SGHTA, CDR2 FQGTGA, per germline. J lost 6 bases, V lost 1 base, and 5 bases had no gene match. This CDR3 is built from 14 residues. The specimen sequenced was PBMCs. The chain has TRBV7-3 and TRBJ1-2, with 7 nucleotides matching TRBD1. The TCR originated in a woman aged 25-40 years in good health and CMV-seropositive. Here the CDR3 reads CASSLSGTVNGYTF. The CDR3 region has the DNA TGTGCCAGCAGCTTAAGCGGGACAGTGAATGGCTACACCTTC.